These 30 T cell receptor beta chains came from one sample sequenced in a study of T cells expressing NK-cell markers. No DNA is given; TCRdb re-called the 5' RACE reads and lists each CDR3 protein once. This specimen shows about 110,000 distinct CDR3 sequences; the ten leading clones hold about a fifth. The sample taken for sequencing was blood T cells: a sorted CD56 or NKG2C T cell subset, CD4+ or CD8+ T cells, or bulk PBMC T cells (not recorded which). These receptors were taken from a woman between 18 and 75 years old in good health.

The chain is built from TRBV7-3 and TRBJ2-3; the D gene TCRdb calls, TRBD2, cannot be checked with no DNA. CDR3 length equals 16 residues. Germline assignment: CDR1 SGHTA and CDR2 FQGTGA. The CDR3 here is CASSLSGLAGTDTQYF.

This chain's CDR3 is CSVAGVGETQYF. J is TRBJ2-5 and V is TRBV29-1. The CDR3 extends over 12 amino acids. Germline CDR1 SQVTM, CDR2 ANQGSEA. The variable domain in full, with the rest retrieved from reference TRBV29-1 and TRBJ2-5, is SAVISQKPSRDICQRGTSLTIQCQVDSQVTMMFWYRQQPGQSLTLIATANQGSEATYESGFVIDKFPISRPNLTFSTLTVSNMSPEDSSIYLCSVAGVGETQYFGPGTRLLVL.

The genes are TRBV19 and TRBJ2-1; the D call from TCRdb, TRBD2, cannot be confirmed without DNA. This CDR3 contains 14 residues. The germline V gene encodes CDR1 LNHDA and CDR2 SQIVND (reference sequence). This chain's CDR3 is CATETSGSSNEQFF.

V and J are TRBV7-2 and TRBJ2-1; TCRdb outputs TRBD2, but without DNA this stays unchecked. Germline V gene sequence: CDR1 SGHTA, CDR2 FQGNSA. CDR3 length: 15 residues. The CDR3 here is CASSFGLAAGNEQFF.

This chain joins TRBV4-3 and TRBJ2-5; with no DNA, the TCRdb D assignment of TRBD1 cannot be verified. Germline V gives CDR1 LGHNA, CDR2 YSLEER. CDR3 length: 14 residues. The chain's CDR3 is CASSQVQGEETQYF.

The CDR3 here is CASRDTWDSSYNSPLHF. The V and J genes are TRBV19 and TRBJ1-6; the D call from TCRdb, TRBD1, cannot be confirmed without DNA. This CDR3 region has 17 residues. Germline CDR1 LNHDA, CDR2 SQIVND (reference sequence).

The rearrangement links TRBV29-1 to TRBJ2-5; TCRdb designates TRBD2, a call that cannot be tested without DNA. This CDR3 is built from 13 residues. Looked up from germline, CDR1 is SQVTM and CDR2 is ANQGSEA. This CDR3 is CSVLLGELGTQYF.

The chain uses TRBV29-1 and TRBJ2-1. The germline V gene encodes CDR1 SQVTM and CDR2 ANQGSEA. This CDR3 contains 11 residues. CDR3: CSVKRVTEQFF.

CDR3 amino acids: CSVGTDLSAEQYF. This chain links TRBV29-1 with TRBJ2-7. The CDR3 length is 13 residues. Germline V gene data show CDR1 as SQVTM and CDR2 as ANQGSEA.

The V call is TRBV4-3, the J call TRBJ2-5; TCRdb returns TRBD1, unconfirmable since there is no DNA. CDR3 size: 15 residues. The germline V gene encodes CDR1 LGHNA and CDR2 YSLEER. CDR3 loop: CASSQGTGLQETQYF.

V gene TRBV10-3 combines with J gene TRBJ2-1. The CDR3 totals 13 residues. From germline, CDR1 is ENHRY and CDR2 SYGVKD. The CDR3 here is CAISESEADEQFF.

CDR3 region: CASSQDLGTGGGYGYTF. The chain uses TRBV4-3 and TRBJ1-2; TCRdb returns TRBD1, unconfirmable since there is no DNA. The CDR3 runs 17 residues. The germline V gene has CDR1 LGHNA and CDR2 YSLEER.

The CDR3 is CASSHGTGGAGANVLTF. This sequence joins TRBV7-2 and TRBJ2-6; the TRBD1 assignment by TCRdb is unverifiable without DNA. The CDR3 has 17 amino acids. Per the germline V gene, CDR1 is SGHTA and CDR2 is FQGNSA.

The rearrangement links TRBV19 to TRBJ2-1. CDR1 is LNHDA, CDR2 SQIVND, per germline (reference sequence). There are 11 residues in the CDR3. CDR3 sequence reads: CASSNYNEQFF.

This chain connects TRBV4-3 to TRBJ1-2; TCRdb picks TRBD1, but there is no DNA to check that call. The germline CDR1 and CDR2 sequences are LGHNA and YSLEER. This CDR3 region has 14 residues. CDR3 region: CASSHTGGDYGYTF.

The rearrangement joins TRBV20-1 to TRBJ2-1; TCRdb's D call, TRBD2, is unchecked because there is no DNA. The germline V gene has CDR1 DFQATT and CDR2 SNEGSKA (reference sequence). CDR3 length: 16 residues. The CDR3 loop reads CSARNLAGDSYNEQFF.

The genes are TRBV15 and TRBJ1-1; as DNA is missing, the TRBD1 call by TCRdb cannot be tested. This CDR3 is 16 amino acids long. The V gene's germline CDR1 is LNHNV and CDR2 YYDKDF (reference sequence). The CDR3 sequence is CATSSANGQGYTEAFF.

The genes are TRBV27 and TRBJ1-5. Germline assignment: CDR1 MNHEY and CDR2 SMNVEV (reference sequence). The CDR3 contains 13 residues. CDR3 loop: CASSTRGNQPQHF.

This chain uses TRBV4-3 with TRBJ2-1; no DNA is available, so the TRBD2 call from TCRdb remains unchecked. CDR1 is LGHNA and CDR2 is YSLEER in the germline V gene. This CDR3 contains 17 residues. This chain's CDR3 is CASSQGRDPSIYNEQFF.

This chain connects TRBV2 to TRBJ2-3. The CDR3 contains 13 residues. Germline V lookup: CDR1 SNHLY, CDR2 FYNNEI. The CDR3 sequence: CALLVPSTDTQYF.

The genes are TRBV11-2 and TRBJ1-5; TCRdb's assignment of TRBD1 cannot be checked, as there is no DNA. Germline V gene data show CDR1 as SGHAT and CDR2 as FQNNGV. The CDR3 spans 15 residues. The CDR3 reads CASSLGQGANQPQHF.

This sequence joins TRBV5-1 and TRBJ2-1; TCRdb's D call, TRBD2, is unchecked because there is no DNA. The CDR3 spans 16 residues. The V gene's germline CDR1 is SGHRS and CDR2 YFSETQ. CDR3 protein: CASSETSARAYNEQFF.

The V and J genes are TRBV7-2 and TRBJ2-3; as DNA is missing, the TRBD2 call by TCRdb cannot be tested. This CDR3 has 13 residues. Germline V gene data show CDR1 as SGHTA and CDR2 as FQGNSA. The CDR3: CASAGRAFDTQYF.

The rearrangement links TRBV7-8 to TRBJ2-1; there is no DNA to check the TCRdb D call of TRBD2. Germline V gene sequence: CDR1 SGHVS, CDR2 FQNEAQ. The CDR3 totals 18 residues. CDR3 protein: CASSYRDGGPSPHNEQFF.

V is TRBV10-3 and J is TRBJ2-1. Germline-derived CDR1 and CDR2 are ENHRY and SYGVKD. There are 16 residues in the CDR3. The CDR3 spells CAISGPTTDDYNEQFF.

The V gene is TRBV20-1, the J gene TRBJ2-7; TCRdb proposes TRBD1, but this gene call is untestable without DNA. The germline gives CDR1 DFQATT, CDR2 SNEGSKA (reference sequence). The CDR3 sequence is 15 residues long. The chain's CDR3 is CSARPGTRTTYEQYF.

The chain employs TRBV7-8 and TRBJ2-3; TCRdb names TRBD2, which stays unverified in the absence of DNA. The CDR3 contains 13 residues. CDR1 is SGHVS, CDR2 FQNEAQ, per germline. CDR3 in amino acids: CASSYGTPDTQYF. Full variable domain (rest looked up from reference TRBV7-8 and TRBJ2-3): GAGVSQSPRYKVAKRGQDVALRCDPISGHVSLFWYQQALGQGPEFLTYFQNEAQLDKSGLPSDRFFAERPEGSVSTLKIQRTQQEDSAVYLCASSYGTPDTQYFGPGTRLTVL.

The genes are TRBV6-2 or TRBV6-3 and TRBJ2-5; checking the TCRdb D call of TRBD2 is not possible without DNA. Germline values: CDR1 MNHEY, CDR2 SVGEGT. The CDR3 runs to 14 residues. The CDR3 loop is CASSYEASWETQYF.

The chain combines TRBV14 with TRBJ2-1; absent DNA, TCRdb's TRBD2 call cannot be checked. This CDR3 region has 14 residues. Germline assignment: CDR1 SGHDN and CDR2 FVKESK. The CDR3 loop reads CASSLQSAAHEQFF.

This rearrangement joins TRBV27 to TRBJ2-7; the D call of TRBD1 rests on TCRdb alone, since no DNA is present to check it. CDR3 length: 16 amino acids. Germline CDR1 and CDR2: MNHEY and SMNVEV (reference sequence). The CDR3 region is CASSFSRDRASYEQYF.